A single sample gave rise to the 14 T cell receptor beta chains below, sequenced in a study of PD-1 blockade in classical Hodgkin lymphoma. There was relapse after autologous stem cell transplantation in every patient, and there was variation in brentuximab vedotin exposure. TCRdb's table, derived via immunoSEQ multiplex PCR, lists solely in-frame clones and lacks some. The sample gives tens of thousands of clones, around 90% of which show up once; roughly 5.4% is in the top ten. The sample consisted of peripheral blood mononuclear cells (PBMCs), taken before the second cycle of nivolumab. These receptor sequences come from a human donor with classical Hodgkin lymphoma.

A note on this clone: In the same sample, other DNA sequences code for this CDR3. The rearrangement links TRBV18 to TRBJ1-5; D call uncertain. Germline V gene data show CDR1 as KGHSH and CDR2 as LQKENI. The ends were cut back, 2 bases at V and 0 bases at J, with 8 bases in the middle. This CDR3 comprises 15 residues. The CDR3 DNA reads TGTGCCAGCTCACCAGGTGTCATTAGCAATCAGCCCCAGCATTTT. It translates to CASSPGVISNQPQHF.

The chain has TRBV5-1 and TRBJ2-1; D remains unclear. The CDR3 loop spans 13 amino acids. Trimming took 0 bases from V and 4 from J, leaving 5 bases between them. Per the germline V gene, CDR1 is SGHRS and CDR2 is YFSETQ. CDR3 sequence reads: CASSLEQYNEQFF. The CDR3 nucleotides are TGCGCCAGCAGCTTGGAACAGTACAATGAGCAGTTCTTC.

The chain links TRBV30 to TRBJ2-5, with D perhaps matching TRBD2 (6 bases). This CDR3 has 13 residues. Germline V gene lookup returns CDR1 GTSNPN and CDR2 SVGIG (reference sequence). Trimming took 4 bases from V and 3 from J, leaving 12 bases between them. The CDR3 sequence is CAWNSGDKETQYF. The DNA of the CDR3 is TGTGCCTGGAATTCGGGGGATAAAGAGACCCAGTACTTC.

The chain recombines TRBV27 with TRBJ2-1, with TRBD1 matching over 10 bases. This CDR3 has 15 residues. Germline V CDR1 and CDR2: MNHEY, SMNVEV (reference sequence). The J segment lost 5 bases and the V segment lost 0 bases, leaving 1 base of the junction unmatched. The CDR3 DNA reads as TGTGCCAGCAGTTTATCCGGGACAGGGGACAATGAGCAGTTCTTC. Amino acid sequence: CASSLSGTGDNEQFF.

This chain connects TRBV7-9 to TRBJ1-1; D is perhaps TRBD1 (5 bases). The germline CDR1 and CDR2 sequences are SEHNR and FQNEAQ (reference sequence). With 1 base removed from V and 7 bases from J, the gap between germline ends came to 13 bases. The CDR3 is made up of 14 amino acids. The CDR3 DNA follows: TGTGCCAGCAGCTTAGGGGACGGGAGGGATGAAGCTTTCTTT. It codes for CASSLGDGRDEAFF. The full variable domain, completed using reference TRBV7-9 and TRBJ1-1, is DTGVSQNPRHKITKRGQNVTFRCDPISEHNRLYWYRQTLGQGPEFLTYFQNEAQLEKSRLLSDRFSAERPKGSFSTLEIQRTEQGDSAMYLCASSLGDGRDEAFFGQGTRLTVV.

CDR3: CASSEYLGTEAFF. DNA of the CDR3: TGTGCCAGCAGTGAATATTTAGGCACTGAAGCTTTCTTT. V and J are TRBV25-1 and TRBJ1-1; no definite D call. Germline CDR1 reads MGHDK; CDR2 reads SYGVNS. CDR3 length: 13 amino acids. Trimming left V 0 bases short and J 4 bases short, with 6 bases between.

The rearrangement uses TRBV7-9 and TRBJ2-7, with D perhaps matching TRBD1 or TRBD2 (6 bases each). This CDR3 has 14 residues. CDR1 and CDR2 (germline): SEHNR, FQNEAQ (reference sequence). V lost 6 bases and J 3 bases, leaving 15 bases between the germline ends. Written as DNA, the CDR3 is TGTGCCAGCAGTCGGGAGCAGGGGAGCTACGAGCAGTACTTC. It yields the protein CASSREQGSYEQYF.

The J gene is TRBJ2-5, the V gene TRBV5-1; D is possibly TRBD2 (5 bases). The CDR3 spans 14 residues. Trimming removed 7 bases from V and 3 bases from J, with 16 bases in between. CDR1 SGHRS and CDR2 YFSETQ come from the germline V gene. CDR3 region: CASGLFKGEETQYF. The CDR3 nucleotides read TGCGCCAGCGGCCTCTTTAAGGGAGAAGAGACCCAGTACTTC. Using reference TRBV5-1 and TRBJ2-5 for the parts outside the CDR3, the full variable domain is KAGVTQTPRYLIKTRGQQVTLSCSPISGHRSVSWYQQTPGQGLQFLFEYFSETQRNKGNFPGRFSGRQFSNSRSEMNVSTLELGDSALYLCASGLFKGEETQYFGPGTRLLVL.

Remarks on this clone: Other DNA variants within this sample encode the same CDR3. DNA for the CDR3: TGTGCCAGCAGCTTGGCCCGGCAGGGGAAAGAGACCCAGTACTTC. Its protein product is CASSLARQGKETQYF. This chain links TRBV5-6 with TRBJ2-5, with a possible D match to TRBD1 (6 bases). This CDR3 region has 15 residues. V gave up 0 bases and J gave up 3 bases, with 12 bases separating them. The germline CDR1 and CDR2 sequences are SGHDT and YYEEEE.

The chain joins TRBV11-2 to TRBJ2-3; D may match TRBD1 or TRBD2 (5 bases each). The CDR3 consists of 13 residues. In germline, CDR1 is SGHAT, CDR2 FQNNGV. V dropped 5 bases and J dropped 6 bases, with 12 bases sitting between them. CDR3 in DNA: TGTGCCAGCAGCACGGGACCCGGGGATACGCAGTATTTT. This sequence encodes CASSTGPGDTQYF.

V gene TRBV5-1 combines with J gene TRBJ2-2; the match to TRBD2 covers 8 bases. Germline CDR1 reads SGHRS; CDR2 reads YFSETQ. The CDR3 spans 16 residues. Trimming took 2 bases from V and 4 from J; bases not matched to a gene: 7. In DNA, the CDR3 is TGCGCCAGCAGCTTAGCGGCGGGGGGTACCACCGGGGAGCTGTTTTTT. The encoded protein is CASSLAAGGTTGELFF.

The chain couples TRBV7-6 to TRBJ1-5; 11 positions match TRBD1. The CDR3 length is 16 residues. Germline V CDR1 and CDR2: SGHVS, FNYEAQ. J lost 5 bases, V lost 1 base, and 4 bases had no gene match. The CDR3 coding sequence is TGTGCCAGCAGCTTAGGGACAGGGGGCTCGGATCAGCCCCAGCATTTT. It yields the protein CASSLGTGGSDQPQHF.

V gene TRBV10-1 combines with J gene TRBJ2-7; the D gene is possibly TRBD2 (5 bases). Trimming cost V 3 bases and J 2 bases, with 11 bases left between them. The CDR3 runs to 14 residues. Germline loops: CDR1 WNHNN, CDR2 SYGVQD (reference sequence). CDR3 protein: CASSDFGGTYEQYF. The CDR3 DNA reads TGCGCCAGCAGTGACTTTGGAGGAACCTACGAGCAGTACTTC.

This chain connects TRBV5-1 to TRBJ2-1; the match to TRBD1 covers 7 bases. The CDR3 is 14 amino acids. V shed 4 bases, J shed 5 bases, and the junction held 6 bases outside the gene matches. The germline CDR1 and CDR2 sequences are SGHRS and YFSETQ. CDR3: CASSISTGNNEQFF. Written as DNA, the CDR3 is TGCGCCAGCAGCATTTCGACAGGGAACAATGAGCAGTTCTTC. Based on the CDR3 plus reference TRBV5-1 and TRBJ2-1, the full variable domain is KAGVTQTPRYLIKTRGQQVTLSCSPISGHRSVSWYQQTPGQGLQFLFEYFSETQRNKGNFPGRFSGRQFSNSRSEMNVSTLELGDSALYLCASSISTGNNEQFFGPGTRLTVL.